The entry that follows covers one TCR beta chain sequence. This clone was picked up one time. The antigen it binds to is not known. Qualities for individual bases were not recorded, and no much larger clone is one base off. Each collaborating institution followed its own protocols to collect whole blood in K2EDTA tubes. For TCRbeta analysis, collaborators shipped samples in one of three forms: frozen whole blood, isolated PBMCs, or DNA extracted from either of those sample types. The CDR3, from cysteine to phenylalanine, totals 15 residues. The sequence is cut down to CDR3 DNA, 45 bases in frame from base 1. V trim: 4 bases; J trim: 8 bases; unmatched bases: 6. Taken from the germline V gene (reference sequence), the CDR1 and CDR2 loops are LNHDA and SQIVND. This sample is part of a study of blood T cell repertoires in COVID-19 (dated by TCRdb to between 2020 and 2021). General notes on the study: The collaborator samples originated in the United States, Italy and Spain and spanned the acute and convalescent phases of COVID-19. The prospective study material was composed of cDNA or gDNA derived from T cells, B-cell-depleted T cells, or PBMCs. Subjects who had been exposed to COVID-19, were actively infected with it, or had recovered from it provided the deeply sampled blood TCRbeta repertoires that made up the dataset. The repertoires were released in a freely available public database meant as a resource for research on the immune response to SARS-CoV-2. The samples were drawn from the first 160 participants of the ongoing ImmuneRACE study and from 950 to 1,500 subjects provided by 6 global collaborators. Nearly every sample came with metadata listing a de-identified subject ID, COVID-19 status, age in years and sex. Where HLA class I and class II types were available, the types were taken from metadata supplied by the sample provider, not from assay-based typing.

Here is what the overall study found, with its caveats: How much clinical and demographic metadata was included differed by source and by participant, and the metadata was provided uncurated.

TCRbeta CDR3 regions were amplified from genomic DNA by means of the immunoSEQ Assay, a bias-controlled multiplex PCR. On the study's bioinformatics: The number of nucleated cells in each sample was estimated from the amplification of reference gene primers within the assay. To quantify the absolute abundance of each unique TCRbeta CDR3 rearrangement, sequence reads were collapsed and filtered. For each sample, productive Simpson clonality was calculated as the square root of Simpson's diversity index across productive rearrangements. TCRdb holds this immuneACCESS table with in-frame rearrangements only. Some clones are missing; in checked studies, unresolved V genes explain under half, and the rest has no known cause. V and J calls and clone size are given by that table; D and trimming were obtained from the DNA. This sample holds 200,000 to 300,000 clones; roughly 86% were observed only once. Under 9% of the sample lies in the top ten.

The rearranged chain carries TRBV19 and TRBJ1-4; TRBD1 fits 11 bases in the junction. Sequences were obtained from peripheral blood. The sequence was collected from a woman in her 70s with active or convalescent COVID-19. The DNA is as follows: TGTGCCAGTAGTACGGGGACAGGGGGAAAGGAAAAACTGTTTTTT. Protein translation: CASSTGTGGKEKLFF.